This paragraph reports one TCR beta chain. Its antigen is undetermined. The assay was immunoSEQ multiplex PCR, and TCRdb's table has in-frame clones only and misses some. The table lists over 100,000 clones, about nine tenths of them singletons. These data are taken from a study of OX40 agonist ivuxolimab in advanced cancers. Notes on the study in general: The expanded peripheral T cells' antigen specificity was not determined.

The cohort excluded patients with autoimmune disease history or systemic immunosuppression. This CDR3 has 15 residues. The V and J ends lost 4 bases and 0 bases respectively, with 10 bases between them. Germline values: CDR1 SGHRS, CDR2 YFSETQ. The sample consisted of CD4+ or CD8+ T cells sorted from blood, taken in a trial of the OX40 agonist ivuxolimab. The rearrangement links TRBV5-1 to TRBJ1-4; D remains unclear. The clonotype originates from an adult with an advanced solid tumor such as melanoma, head and neck, liver or kidney cancer. As DNA, the CDR3 is TGCGCCAGCAGCCAAATGCATGCAACTAATGAAAAACTGTTTTTT. Protein product: CASSQMHATNEKLFF. Together with reference TRBV5-1 and TRBJ1-4, the CDR3 gives the full variable domain: KAGVTQTPRYLIKTRGQQVTLSCSPISGHRSVSWYQQTPGQGLQFLFEYFSETQRNKGNFPGRFSGRQFSNSRSEMNVSTLELGDSALYLCASSQMHATNEKLFFGSGTQLSVL.